Listed here is a single T cell receptor (beta chain). The data are from a study of T cell changes during pregnancy in multiple sclerosis. Profiling relied on immunoSEQ multiplex PCR, and the TCRdb table lists in-frame clones only, not all of them. The table lists some 99,000 clones, roughly 92% of them singletons. CDR3 size: 14 residues. V lost 6 bases to trimming and J lost 4 bases, with 12 bases between them. Germline V gene lookup returns CDR1 LNHDA and CDR2 SQIVND (reference sequence). The chain uses TRBV19 and TRBJ2-2, with D possibly TRBD2 on 5 matching bases. This material consisted of peripheral blood, taken after pregnancy. This clonotype was sampled from a female donor with multiple sclerosis, enrolled in a pregnancy study. The CDR3 nucleotides are TGTGCCAGTAGCCCAGGAGGTGGCACCGGGGAGCTGTTTTTT. Translating gives CASSPGGGTGELFF.